Here is one TCR beta chain with its context. These data are taken from a study of blood T cell repertoires in COVID-19. Only in-frame clones appear in the TCRdb table, and some are missing; sequencing was by immunoSEQ multiplex PCR. The sample yields about 160,000 clones, around 83% seen once. This receptor was obtained from a man aged 35-49 years with acute or convalescent COVID-19. The sequencing input was peripheral blood.

The CDR3, as DNA: TGTGCCAGCTCCCAGGGGGAGAACACTGAAGCTTTCTTT. It codes for CASSQGENTEAFF. The gene calls are TRBV18 and TRBJ1-1, with 7 bases aligning to TRBD1. Trimming took 6 bases from V and 1 from J; bases not matched to a gene: 2. This CDR3 region has 13 residues. The V gene's germline CDR1 is KGHSH and CDR2 LQKENI.